This T cell receptor beta chain emerged from a study of T cell responses to AZD1222 COVID-19 vaccine. The method was immunoSEQ multiplex PCR; TCRdb's version includes in-frame clones alone and lacks a portion of them. Here the sample spans some 150,000 clones, about nine tenths being singletons. Turning to this clone: The antigen remains undetermined.

Findings and limits, study-wide: Regions 160-218 and 743-854 held dominance among vaccine-associated CD4 TCRs, which spanned spike. Donors were mostly white British, more females; clonal diversity possibly underestimated. Baseline seropositivity occurred in only a handful of AZD1222 recipients.

The sequence was collected from an adult in good health. This sample comprised peripheral blood, obtained on day 0 of AZD1222 vaccination.

CDR3 amino acids: CASSLPGTGVFF. CDR3 nucleotides: TGTGCCAGCAGTTTACCCGGGACAGGGGTGTTCTTC. The V and J genes are TRBV28 and TRBJ2-1, with TRBD1 matching over 10 bases. The trim removed 2 bases at V and 15 bases at J, leaving 4 bases unmatched. Germline values: CDR1 MDHEN, CDR2 SYDVKM. The CDR3 totals 12 residues.